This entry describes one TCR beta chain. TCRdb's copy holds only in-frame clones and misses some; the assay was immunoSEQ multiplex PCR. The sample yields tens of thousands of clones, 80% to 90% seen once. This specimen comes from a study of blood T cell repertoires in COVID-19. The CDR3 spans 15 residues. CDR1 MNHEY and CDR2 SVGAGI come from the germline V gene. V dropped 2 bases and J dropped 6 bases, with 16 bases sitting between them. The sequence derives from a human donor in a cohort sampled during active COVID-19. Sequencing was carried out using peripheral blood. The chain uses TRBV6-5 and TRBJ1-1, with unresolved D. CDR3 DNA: TGTGCCAGCAGTTACGGTCTCCAGGTTAGAGCTGAAGCTTTCTTT. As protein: CASSYGLQVRAEAFF.